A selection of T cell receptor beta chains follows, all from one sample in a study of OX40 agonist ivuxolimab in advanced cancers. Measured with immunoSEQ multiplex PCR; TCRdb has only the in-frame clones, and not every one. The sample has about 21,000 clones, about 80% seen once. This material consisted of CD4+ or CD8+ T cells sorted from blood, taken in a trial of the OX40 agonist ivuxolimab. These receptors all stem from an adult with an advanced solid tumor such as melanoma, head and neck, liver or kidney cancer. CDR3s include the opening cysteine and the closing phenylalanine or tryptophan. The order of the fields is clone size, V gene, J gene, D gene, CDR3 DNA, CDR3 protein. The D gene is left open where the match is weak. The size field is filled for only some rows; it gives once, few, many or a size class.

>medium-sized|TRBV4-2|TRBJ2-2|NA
TGTGCCAGCAGCCAAGAACTGGGCGGGGAGCTGTTTTTT
CASSQELGGELFF
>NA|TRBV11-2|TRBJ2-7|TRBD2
TGTGCCAGCAGCTTAGTAACTAGCGGGAGTTACGAGCAGTACTTC
CASSLVTSGSYEQYF
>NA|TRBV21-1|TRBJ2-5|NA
TGTGCCAGCAGTACAGGGGCAGCGTACCAAGAGACCCAGTACTTC
CASSTGAAYQETQYF
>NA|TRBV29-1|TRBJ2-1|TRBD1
TGCAGCGTTGAAGATCCGGACAGGGTCTGGTTGTTCTTC
CSVEDPDRVWLFF
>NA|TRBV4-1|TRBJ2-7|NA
TGCGCCAGCAGCCCGGACCGGGGTAACTACGAGCAGTACTTC
CASSPDRGNYEQYF
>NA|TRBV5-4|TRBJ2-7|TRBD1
TGTGCCAGCAGCCCCGGGACAGGATCTTACGAGCAGTACTTC
CASSPGTGSYEQYF
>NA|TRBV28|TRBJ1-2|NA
TGTGCCAGCAGTCCCACAAGGGCGGCGGGCCATGGCTACACCTTC
CASSPTRAAGHGYTF
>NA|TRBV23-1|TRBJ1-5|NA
TGCGCCAGCAGTCAATGTCGCAGAGTGAAGCCCCAGCATTTT
CASSQCRRVKPQHF
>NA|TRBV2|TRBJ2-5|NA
TGTGCCAGCAGTGAAGGTGGGGGAGGTGCGGAGACCCAGTACTTC
CASSEGGGGAETQYF
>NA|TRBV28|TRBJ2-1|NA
TGTGCCAGCAGTTTAAGTCTAGCCTCCTACAATGAGCAGTTCTTC
CASSLSLASYNEQFF
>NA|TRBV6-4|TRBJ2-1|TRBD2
TGTGCCAGCAGTGACTCTGGGGAGGGTTCGACTAGCGGGAGGGCCCACTTTTACTACAATGAGCAGTTCTTC
CASSDSGEGSTSGRAHFYYNEQFF
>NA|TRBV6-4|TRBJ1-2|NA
TGTGCCAGCAATCAAGGGTCGGGCTATGGCTACACCTTC
CASNQGSGYGYTF
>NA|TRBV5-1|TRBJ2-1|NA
TGCGCCAGCAGCTTGTTAGGAACCTCCTACAATGAGCAGTTCTTC
CASSLLGTSYNEQFF
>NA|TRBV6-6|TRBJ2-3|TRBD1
TGTGCCAGCAGTTACTCGACAGGGGGTCGCACAGATACGCAGTATTTT
CASSYSTGGRTDTQYF